This TCR beta chain was recovered during a study of cytomegalovirus exposure and HLA in healthy donors. The study's findings and limits: A cluster of highly shared sequence variants was likely a sequencing artifact.

Germline V gene sequence: CDR1 SEHNR, CDR2 FQNEAQ (reference sequence). The V gene lost 0 bases and the J gene lost 1 base, with 9 bases spanning the gap. This CDR3 contains 15 residues. Vbeta (60) and Jbeta (13) primers were used in the PCR. The method was immunoSEQ multiplex PCR; TCRdb's version includes in-frame clones alone and lacks a portion of them. Of about 170,000 clones listed, approximately 86% are singletons. With regard to this clone: Its cognate antigen is unknown.

This sequence originates from a male donor in good health and CMV-seronegative. This chain links TRBV7-9 with TRBJ2-5; D gene unclear. Sequenced material: PBMCs. The CDR3 sequence is CASSLASKLQETQYF. CDR3 DNA sequence: TGTGCCAGCAGCTTAGCATCGAAGCTCCAAGAGACCCAGTACTTC.